This paragraph reports one T cell receptor beta chain. The CDR3 length is 14 residues. As processed by the authors: Estimated nucleated cell counts came from reference gene primer amplification. The repertoire was sequenced with immunoSEQ multiplex PCR; TCRdb's copy has only in-frame clones and lacks some. V and J calls plus clone size are reproduced from that table; the DNA served to infer D and trimming. The sample includes fewer than 150,000 clones, roughly four fifths of them seen just once. This entry belongs to a study of blood T cell repertoires in COVID-19. Overall study context: COVID-19 samples, acute and convalescent, were from the United States, Italy and Spain. PBMCs, B-cell-depleted T cells, or T cells provided the cDNA or gDNA that made up the material.

The chain combines TRBV12-2 with TRBJ2-2; the table's D call TRBD2 went unverified against the DNA. TRBV12-2 is a recognized pseudogene. The receptor comes from a human donor in a cohort sampled during active COVID-19. Sequencing used peripheral blood. CDR3 loop: CASRLASVSGELFF. In DNA, the CDR3 is TGTGCAAGTCGCTTAGCGTCGGTCTCCGGGGAGCTGTTTTTT.